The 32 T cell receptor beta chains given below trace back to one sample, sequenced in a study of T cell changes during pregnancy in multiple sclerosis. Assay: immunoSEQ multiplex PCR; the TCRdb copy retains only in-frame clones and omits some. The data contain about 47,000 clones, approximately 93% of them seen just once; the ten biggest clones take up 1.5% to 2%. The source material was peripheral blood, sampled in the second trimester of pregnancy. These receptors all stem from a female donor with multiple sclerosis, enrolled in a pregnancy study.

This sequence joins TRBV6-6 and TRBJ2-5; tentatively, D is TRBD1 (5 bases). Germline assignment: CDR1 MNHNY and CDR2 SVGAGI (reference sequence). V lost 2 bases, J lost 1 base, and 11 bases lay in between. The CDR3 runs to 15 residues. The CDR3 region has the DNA TGTGCCAGCAGTTACCCCAGGGCTTCCCAAGAGACCCAGTACTTC. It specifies CASSYPRASQETQYF.

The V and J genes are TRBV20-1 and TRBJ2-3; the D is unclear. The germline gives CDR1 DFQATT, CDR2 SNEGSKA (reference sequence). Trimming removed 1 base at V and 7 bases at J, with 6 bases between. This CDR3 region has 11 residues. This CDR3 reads CSARVKNTQYF. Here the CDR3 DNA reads TGCAGTGCTAGAGTAAAAAATACGCAGTATTTT.

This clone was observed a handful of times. CDR3 sequence (DNA): TGTGCCTGGAACGGGCAGGGAGGCGAAAAACTGTTTTTT. It is translated as CAWNGQGGEKLFF. J is TRBJ1-4 and V is TRBV30, with D possibly TRBD1 on 5 matching bases. Germline assignment: CDR1 GTSNPN and CDR2 SVGIG (reference sequence). The V end was cut by 4 bases, the J end by 8 bases, with 14 bases between. This CDR3 spans 13 amino acids.

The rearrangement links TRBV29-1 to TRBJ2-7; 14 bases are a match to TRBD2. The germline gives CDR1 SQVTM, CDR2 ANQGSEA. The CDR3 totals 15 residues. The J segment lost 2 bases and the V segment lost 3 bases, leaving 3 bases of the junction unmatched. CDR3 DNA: TGCAGCGTTGAGACTAGCGGGAGGGCCCCCTACGAGCAGTACTTC. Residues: CSVETSGRAPYEQYF.

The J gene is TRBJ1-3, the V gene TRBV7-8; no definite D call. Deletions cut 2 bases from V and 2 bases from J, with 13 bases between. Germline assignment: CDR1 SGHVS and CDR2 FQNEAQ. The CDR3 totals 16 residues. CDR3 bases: TGTGCCAGCAGCTTAATCAACAGAGAGACTGGAAACACCATATATTTT. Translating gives CASSLINRETGNTIYF.

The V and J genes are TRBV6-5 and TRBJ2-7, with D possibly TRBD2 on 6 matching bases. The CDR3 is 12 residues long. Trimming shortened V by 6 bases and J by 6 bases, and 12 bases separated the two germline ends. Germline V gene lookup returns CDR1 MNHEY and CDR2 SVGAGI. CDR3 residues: CASRRDSLEQYF. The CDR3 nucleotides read TGTGCCAGCAGGCGGGACTCTCTCGAGCAGTACTTC.

CDR3 residues: CASSFTAGGFLHTEAFF. The CDR3 coding sequence is TGCGCCAGCAGCTTCACAGCAGGGGGCTTCCTGCACACTGAAGCTTTCTTT. V and J are TRBV5-1 and TRBJ1-1, with 8 nucleotides matching TRBD1. The CDR3 is 17 amino acids. With 2 bases clipped from V and 3 bases from J, the junction kept 12 bases outside the gene matches. Germline CDR1 reads SGHRS; CDR2 reads YFSETQ.

CDR3 residues: CASSSGTNTLTDTQYF. As DNA, the CDR3 is TGTGCCAGCAGCTCCGGGACTAACACTCTGACAGATACGCAGTATTTT. The chain carries TRBV7-3 and TRBJ2-3; 7 nucleotides match TRBD2. V lost 4 bases to trimming and J lost 3 bases; unmatched junction nucleotides: 10. In germline, CDR1 is SGHTA, CDR2 FQGTGA. The length of the CDR3 is 16 residues.

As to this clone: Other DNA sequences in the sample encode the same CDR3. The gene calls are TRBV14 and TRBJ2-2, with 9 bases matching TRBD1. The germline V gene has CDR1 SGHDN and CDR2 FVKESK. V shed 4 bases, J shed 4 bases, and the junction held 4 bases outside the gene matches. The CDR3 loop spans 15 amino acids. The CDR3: CASSRDRVPTGELFF. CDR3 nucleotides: TGTGCCAGCAGCCGGGACAGGGTCCCCACCGGGGAGCTGTTTTTT.

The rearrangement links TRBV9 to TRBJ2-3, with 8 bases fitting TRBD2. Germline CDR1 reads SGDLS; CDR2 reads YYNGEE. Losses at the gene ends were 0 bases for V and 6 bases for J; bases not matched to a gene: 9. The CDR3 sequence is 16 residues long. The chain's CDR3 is CASSVGSREAVDTQYF. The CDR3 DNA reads TGTGCCAGCAGCGTAGGATCGCGGGAGGCCGTGGATACGCAGTATTTT.

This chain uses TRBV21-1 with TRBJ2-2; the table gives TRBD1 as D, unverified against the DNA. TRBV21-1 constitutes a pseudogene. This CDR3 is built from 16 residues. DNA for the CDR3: TGTGCCAGCAGCAAAGATAGGGACACAAACACCGGGGAGCTGTTTTTT. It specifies CASSKDRDTNTGELFF.

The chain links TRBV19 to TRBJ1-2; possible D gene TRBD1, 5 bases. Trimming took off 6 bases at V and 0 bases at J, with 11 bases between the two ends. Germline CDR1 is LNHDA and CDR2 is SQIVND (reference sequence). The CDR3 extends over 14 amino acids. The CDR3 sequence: CASRTAQSNYGYTF. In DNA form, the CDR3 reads TGTGCCAGTAGGACAGCGCAGTCTAACTATGGCTACACCTTC. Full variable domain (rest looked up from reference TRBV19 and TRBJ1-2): DGGITQSPKYLFRKEGQNVTLSCEQNLNHDAMYWYRQDPGQGLRLIYYSQIVNDFQKGDIAEGYSVSREKKESFPLTVTSAQKNPTAFYLCASRTAQSNYGYTFGSGTRLTVV.

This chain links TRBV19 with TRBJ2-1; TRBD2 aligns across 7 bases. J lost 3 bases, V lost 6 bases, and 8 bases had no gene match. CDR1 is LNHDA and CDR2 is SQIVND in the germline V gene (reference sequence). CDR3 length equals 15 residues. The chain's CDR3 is CASRMISGHYNEQFF. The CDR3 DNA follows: TGTGCCAGTAGGATGATTAGCGGGCACTACAATGAGCAGTTCTTC.

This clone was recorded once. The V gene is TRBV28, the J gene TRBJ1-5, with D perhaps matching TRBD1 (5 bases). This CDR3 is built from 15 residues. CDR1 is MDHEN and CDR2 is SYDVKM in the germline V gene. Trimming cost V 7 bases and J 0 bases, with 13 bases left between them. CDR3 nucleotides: TGTGCCAGCACTCTATTTCAGGGTAGCAATCAGCCCCAGCATTTT. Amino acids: CASTLFQGSNQPQHF.

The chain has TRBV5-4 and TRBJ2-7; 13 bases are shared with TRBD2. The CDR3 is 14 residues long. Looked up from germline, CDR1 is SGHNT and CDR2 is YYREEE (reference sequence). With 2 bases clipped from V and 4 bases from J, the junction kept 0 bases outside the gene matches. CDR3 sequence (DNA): TGTGCCAGCAGCTTACTAGCGGGAGGGTACGAGCAGTACTTC. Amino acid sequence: CASSLLAGGYEQYF.

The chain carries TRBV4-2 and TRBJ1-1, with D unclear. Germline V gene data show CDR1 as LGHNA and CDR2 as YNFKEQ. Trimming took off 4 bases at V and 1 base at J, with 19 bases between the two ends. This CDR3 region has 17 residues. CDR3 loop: CASSPTGLEAANTEAFF. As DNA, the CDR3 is TGTGCCAGCAGCCCGACGGGATTAGAGGCGGCGAACACTGAAGCTTTCTTT.

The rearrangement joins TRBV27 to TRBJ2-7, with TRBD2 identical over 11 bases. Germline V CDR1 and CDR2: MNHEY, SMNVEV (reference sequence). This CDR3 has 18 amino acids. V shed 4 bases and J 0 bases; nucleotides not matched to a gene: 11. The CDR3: CASSSSGTSGLSSYEQYF. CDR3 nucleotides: TGTGCCAGCAGTTCTTCCGGGACTAGCGGTCTTAGCTCCTACGAGCAGTACTTC.

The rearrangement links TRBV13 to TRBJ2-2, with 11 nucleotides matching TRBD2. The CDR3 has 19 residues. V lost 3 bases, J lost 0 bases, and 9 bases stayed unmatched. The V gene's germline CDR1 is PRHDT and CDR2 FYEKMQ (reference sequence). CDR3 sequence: CASSFRMGTSGANTGELFF. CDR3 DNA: TGTGCCAGCAGCTTTCGGATGGGGACTAGCGGTGCGAACACCGGGGAGCTGTTTTTT.

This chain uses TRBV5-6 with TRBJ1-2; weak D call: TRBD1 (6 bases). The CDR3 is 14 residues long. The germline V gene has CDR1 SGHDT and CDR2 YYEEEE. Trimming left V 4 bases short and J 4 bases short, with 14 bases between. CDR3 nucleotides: TGTGCCAGCAGCCCTAAGGACAGACTCTATGGCTACACCTTC. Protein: CASSPKDRLYGYTF.

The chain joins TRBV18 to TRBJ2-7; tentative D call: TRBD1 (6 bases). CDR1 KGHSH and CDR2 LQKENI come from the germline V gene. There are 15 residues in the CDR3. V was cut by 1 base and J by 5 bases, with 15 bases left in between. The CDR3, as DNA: TGTGCCAGCTCACCACTCCACAGGGTATACCACGAGCAGTACTTC. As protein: CASSPLHRVYHEQYF.

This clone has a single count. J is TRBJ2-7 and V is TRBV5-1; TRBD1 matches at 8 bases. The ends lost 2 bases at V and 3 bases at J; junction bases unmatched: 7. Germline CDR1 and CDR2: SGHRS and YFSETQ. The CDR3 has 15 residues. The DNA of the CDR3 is TGCGCCAGCAGCTTTCAGGGGGCGAAGGACTACGAGCAGTACTTC. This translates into CASSFQGAKDYEQYF.

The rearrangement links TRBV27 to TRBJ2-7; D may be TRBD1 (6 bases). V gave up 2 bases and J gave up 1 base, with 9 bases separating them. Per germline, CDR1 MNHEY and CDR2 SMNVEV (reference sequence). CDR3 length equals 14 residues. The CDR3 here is CASSLRQGSYEQYF. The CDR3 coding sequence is TGTGCCAGCAGTTTACGGCAGGGGTCCTACGAGCAGTACTTC.

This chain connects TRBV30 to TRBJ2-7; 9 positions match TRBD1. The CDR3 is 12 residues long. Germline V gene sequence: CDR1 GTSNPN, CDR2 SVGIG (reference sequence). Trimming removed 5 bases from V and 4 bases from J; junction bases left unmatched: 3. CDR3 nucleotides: TGTGCCTGGGACGGACAGGGGTACGAGCAGTACTTC. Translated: CAWDGQGYEQYF.

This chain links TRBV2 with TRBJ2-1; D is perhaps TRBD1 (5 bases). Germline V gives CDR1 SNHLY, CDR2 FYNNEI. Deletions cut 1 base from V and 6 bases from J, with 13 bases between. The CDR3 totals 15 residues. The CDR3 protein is CASSEGTGSVNEQFF. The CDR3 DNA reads TGTGCCAGCAGTGAAGGAACAGGATCGGTCAATGAGCAGTTCTTC.

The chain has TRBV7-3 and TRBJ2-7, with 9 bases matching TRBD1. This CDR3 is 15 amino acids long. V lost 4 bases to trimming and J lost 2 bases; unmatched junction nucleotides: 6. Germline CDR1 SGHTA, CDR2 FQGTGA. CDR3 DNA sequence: TGTGCCAGCAGCTACCGGGACAGGGTAGCCTACGAGCAGTACTTC. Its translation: CASSYRDRVAYEQYF. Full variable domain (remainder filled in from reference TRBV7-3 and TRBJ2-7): GAGVSQTPSNKVTEKGKYVELRCDPISGHTALYWYRQSLGQGPEFLIYFQGTGAADDSGLPNDRFFAVRPEGSVSTLKIQRTERGDSAVYLCASSYRDRVAYEQYFGPGTRLTVT.

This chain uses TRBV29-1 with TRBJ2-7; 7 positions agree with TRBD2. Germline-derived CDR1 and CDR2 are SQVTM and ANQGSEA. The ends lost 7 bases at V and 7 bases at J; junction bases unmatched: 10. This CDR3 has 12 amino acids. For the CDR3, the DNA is TGCAGCGCACTAACGGGAGCGGGGGAGCAGTACTTC. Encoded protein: CSALTGAGEQYF.

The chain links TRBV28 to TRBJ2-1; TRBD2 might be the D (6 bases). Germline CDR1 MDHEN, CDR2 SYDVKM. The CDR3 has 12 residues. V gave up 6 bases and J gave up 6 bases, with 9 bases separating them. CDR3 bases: TGTGCCAGCAGAAGGGGAGGCAATGAGCAGTTCTTC. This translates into CASRRGGNEQFF.

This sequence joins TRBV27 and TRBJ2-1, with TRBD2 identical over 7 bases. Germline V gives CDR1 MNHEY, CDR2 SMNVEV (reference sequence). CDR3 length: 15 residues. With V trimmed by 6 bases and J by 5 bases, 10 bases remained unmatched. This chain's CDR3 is CASSLLASGNNEQFF. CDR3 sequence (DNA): TGTGCCAGCAGCCTCTTGGCTAGCGGAAACAATGAGCAGTTCTTC.

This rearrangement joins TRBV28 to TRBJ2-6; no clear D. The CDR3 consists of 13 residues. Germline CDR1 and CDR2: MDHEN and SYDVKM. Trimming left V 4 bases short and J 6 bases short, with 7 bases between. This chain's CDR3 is CASSSRLANVLTF. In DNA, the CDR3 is TGTGCCAGCAGTTCTAGGTTGGCCAACGTCCTGACTTTC.

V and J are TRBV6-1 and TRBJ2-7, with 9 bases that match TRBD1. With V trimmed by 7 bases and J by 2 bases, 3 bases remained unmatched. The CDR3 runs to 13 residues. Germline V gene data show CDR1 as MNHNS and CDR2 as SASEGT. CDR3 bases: TGTGCCAGCATAGGGACAGGGCCCTACGAGCAGTACTTC. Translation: CASIGTGPYEQYF.

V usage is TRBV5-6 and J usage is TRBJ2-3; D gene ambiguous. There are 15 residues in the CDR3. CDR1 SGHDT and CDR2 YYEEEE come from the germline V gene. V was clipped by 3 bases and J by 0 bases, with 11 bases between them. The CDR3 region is CASSSLVTSTDTQYF. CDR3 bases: TGTGCCAGCAGCTCATTAGTGACTAGCACAGATACGCAGTATTTT.

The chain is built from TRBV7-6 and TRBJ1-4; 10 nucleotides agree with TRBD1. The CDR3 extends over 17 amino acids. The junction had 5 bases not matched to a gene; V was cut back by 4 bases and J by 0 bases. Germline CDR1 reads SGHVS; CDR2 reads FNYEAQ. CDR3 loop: CASSSRTGGTTNEKLFF. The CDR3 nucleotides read TGTGCCAGCAGCTCTAGGACAGGGGGTACAACTAATGAAAAACTGTTTTTT.